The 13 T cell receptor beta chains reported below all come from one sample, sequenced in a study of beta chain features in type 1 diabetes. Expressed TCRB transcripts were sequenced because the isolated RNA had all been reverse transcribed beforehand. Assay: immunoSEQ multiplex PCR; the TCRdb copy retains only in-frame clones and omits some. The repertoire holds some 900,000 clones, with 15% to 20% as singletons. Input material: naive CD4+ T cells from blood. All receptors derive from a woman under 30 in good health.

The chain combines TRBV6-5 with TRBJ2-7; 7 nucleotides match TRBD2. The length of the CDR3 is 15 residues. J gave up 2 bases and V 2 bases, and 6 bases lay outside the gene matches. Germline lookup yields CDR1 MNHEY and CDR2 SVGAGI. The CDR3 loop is CASSYGFGGTYEQYF. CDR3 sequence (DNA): TGTGCCAGCAGTTACGGGTTCGGGGGGACCTACGAGCAGTACTTC.

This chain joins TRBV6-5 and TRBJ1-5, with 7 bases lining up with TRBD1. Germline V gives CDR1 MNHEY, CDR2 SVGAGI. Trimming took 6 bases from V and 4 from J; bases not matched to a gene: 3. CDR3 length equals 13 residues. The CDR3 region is CASRGTVNQPQHF. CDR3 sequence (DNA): TGTGCCAGCAGGGGGACAGTGAATCAGCCCCAGCATTTT.

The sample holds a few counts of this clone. CDR3 coding DNA: TGTGCCAGCAGCCAACAGGGGATCGAGCAGCCCCAGCATTTT. Protein product: CASSQQGIEQPQHF. This chain joins TRBV4-2 and TRBJ1-5, with D possibly TRBD1 on 6 matching bases. The germline CDR1 and CDR2 sequences are LGHNA and YNFKEQ. This CDR3 contains 14 residues. The ends were cut back, 2 bases at V and 7 bases at J, with 12 bases in the middle.

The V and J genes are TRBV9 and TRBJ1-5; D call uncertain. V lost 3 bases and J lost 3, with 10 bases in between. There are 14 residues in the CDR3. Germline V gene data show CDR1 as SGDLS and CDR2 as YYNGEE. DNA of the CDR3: TGTGCCAGCAGCGGAGGGTACCTCAATCAGCCCCAGCATTTT. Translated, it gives CASSGGYLNQPQHF.

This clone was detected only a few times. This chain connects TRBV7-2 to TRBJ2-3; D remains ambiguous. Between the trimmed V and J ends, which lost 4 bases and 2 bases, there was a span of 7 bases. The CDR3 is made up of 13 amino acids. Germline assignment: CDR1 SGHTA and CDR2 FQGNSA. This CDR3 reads CASSSQNTDTQYF. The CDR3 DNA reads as TGTGCCAGCAGCTCCCAAAACACAGATACGCAGTATTTT.

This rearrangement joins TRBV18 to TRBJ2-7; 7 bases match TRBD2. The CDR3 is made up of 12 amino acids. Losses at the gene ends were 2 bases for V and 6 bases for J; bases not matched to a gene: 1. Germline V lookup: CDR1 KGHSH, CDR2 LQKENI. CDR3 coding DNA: TGTGCCAGCTCACCAGCGGGGGTCGAGCAGTACTTC. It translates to CASSPAGVEQYF.

The CDR3 loop reads CSVVGRVGQPQHF. DNA for the CDR3: TGCAGCGTTGTTGGCAGGGTAGGTCAGCCCCAGCATTTT. V and J are TRBV29-1 and TRBJ1-5, with D possibly TRBD1 on 5 matching bases. Looked up from germline, CDR1 is SQVTM and CDR2 is ANQGSEA. V shed 4 bases and J shed 6 bases, with 13 bases lying between them. The CDR3 is made up of 13 amino acids.

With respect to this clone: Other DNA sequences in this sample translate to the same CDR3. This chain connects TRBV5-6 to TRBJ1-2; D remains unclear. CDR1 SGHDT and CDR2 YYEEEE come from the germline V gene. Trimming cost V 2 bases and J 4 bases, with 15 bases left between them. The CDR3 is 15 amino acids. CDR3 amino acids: CASSFTGRSFYGYTF. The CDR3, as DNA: TGTGCCAGCAGCTTTACGGGAAGAAGTTTCTATGGCTACACCTTC.

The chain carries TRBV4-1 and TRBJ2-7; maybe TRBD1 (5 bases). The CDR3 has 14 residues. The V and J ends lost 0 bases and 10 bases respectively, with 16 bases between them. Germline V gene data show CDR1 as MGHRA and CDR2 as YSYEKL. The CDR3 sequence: CASSQDQGRVGQYF. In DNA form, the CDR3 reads TGCGCCAGCAGCCAAGATCAGGGCAGGGTCGGTCAGTACTTC.

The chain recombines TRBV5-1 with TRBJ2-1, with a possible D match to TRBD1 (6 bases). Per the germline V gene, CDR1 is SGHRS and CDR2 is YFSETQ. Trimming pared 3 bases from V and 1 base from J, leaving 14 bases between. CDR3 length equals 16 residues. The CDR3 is CASSSGQTRSYNEQFF. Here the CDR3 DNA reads TGCGCCAGCAGCTCTGGACAGACTCGGTCCTACAATGAGCAGTTCTTC.

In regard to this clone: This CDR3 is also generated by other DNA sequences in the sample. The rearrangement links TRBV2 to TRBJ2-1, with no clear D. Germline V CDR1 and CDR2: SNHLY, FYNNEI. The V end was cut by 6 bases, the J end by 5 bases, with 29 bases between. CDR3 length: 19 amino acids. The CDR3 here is CASSEIQRRAAFTHNEQFF. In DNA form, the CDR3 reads TGTGCCAGCAGCGAAATACAGCGTAGGGCAGCCTTCACTCACAATGAGCAGTTCTTC.

The CDR3 loop is CASSLGEATYNEQFF. In DNA form, the CDR3 reads TGTGCCAGCAGCTTGGGGGAGGCCACCTACAATGAGCAGTTCTTC. V gene TRBV5-4 combines with J gene TRBJ2-1, with TRBD2 as a possible D gene (6 bases). Germline assignment: CDR1 SGHNT and CDR2 YYREEE (reference sequence). The CDR3 loop spans 15 amino acids. V was trimmed by 0 bases and J by 2 bases, leaving 9 bases between them.

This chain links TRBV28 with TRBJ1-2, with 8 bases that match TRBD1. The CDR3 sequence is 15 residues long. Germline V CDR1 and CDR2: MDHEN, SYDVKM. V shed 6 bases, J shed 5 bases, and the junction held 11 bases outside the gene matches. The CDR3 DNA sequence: TGTGCCAGCAGACCACTTGGACAGGGAAAGTATGGCTACACCTTC. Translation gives CASRPLGQGKYGYTF.